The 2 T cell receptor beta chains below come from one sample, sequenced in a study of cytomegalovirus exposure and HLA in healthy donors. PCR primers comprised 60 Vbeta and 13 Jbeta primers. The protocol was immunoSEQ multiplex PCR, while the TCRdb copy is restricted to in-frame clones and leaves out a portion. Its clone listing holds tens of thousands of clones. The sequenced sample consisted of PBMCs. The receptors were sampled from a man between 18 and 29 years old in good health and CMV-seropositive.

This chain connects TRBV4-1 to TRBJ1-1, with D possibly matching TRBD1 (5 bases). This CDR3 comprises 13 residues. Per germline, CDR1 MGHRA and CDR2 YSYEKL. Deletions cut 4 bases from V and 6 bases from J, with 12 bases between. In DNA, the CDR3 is TGCGCCAGCAGCCTCGGGGGAGGTGCTGAAGCTTTCTTT. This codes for CASSLGGGAEAFF.

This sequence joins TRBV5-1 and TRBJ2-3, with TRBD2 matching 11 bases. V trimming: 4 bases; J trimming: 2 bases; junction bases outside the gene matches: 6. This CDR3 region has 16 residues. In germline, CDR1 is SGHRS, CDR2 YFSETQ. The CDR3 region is CASSQSTSGNTDTQYF. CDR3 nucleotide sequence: TGCGCCAGCAGCCAATCGACTAGCGGGAACACAGATACGCAGTATTTT. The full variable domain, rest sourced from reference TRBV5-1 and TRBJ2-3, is KAGVTQTPRYLIKTRGQQVTLSCSPISGHRSVSWYQQTPGQGLQFLFEYFSETQRNKGNFPGRFSGRQFSNSRSEMNVSTLELGDSALYLCASSQSTSGNTDTQYFGPGTRLTVL.